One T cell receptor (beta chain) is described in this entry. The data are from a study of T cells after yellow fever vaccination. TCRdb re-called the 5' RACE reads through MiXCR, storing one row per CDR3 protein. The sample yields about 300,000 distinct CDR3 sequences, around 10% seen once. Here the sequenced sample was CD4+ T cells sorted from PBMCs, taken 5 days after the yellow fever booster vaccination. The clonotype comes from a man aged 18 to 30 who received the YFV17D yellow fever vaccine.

In nucleotides, the CDR3 is TGCGCCAGCAGCTTAGACCCTCTGGGCGCCAACGTCCTGACTTTC. Translated, it gives CASSLDPLGANVLTF. The chain has TRBV5-1 and TRBJ2-6; D gene unclear. CDR3 length equals 15 residues. Germline V gene sequence: CDR1 SGHRS, CDR2 YFSETQ. The germline V and J ends were trimmed by 2 bases and 7 bases, with 13 bases remaining between them. Drawing the rest from reference TRBV5-1 and TRBJ2-6, the complete variable domain is KAGVTQTPRYLIKTRGQQVTLSCSPISGHRSVSWYQQTPGQGLQFLFEYFSETQRNKGNFPGRFSGRQFSNSRSEMNVSTLELGDSALYLCASSLDPLGANVLTFGAGSRLTVL.